These 26 T cell receptor beta chains were sequenced from one sample in a study of T cells expressing NK-cell markers. One entry per CDR3 protein, without DNA, is what TCRdb gives after re-calling the 5' RACE reads. The sample holds 450,000 to 600,000 distinct CDR3 sequences. Material: blood T cells: a sorted CD56 or NKG2C T cell subset, CD4+ or CD8+ T cells, or bulk PBMC T cells (not recorded which). The origin of the receptors is a young man in good health.

This rearrangement joins TRBV19 to TRBJ1-2. Germline V gene sequence: CDR1 LNHDA, CDR2 SQIVND (reference sequence). The CDR3 has 12 amino acids. CDR3 loop: CASNRPNYGYTF.

V usage is TRBV29-1 and J usage is TRBJ2-7; the D call from TCRdb, TRBD1, cannot be confirmed without DNA. CDR1 and CDR2 (germline): SQVTM, ANQGSEA. The CDR3 sequence is 13 residues long. CDR3 protein: CSVFRDRVSEQYF.

This rearrangement joins TRBV4-3 to TRBJ2-5; without DNA, the TCRdb call of TRBD2 cannot be checked. The CDR3 spans 16 residues. Germline loops: CDR1 LGHNA, CDR2 YSLEER. CDR3 region: CASSQGLAGISGTQYF.

V gene TRBV7-9 combines with J gene TRBJ2-2; the TRBD1 assignment by TCRdb is unverifiable without DNA. Germline values: CDR1 SEHNR, CDR2 FQNEAQ (reference sequence). There are 14 residues in the CDR3. CDR3: CATLTGGGTGELFF.

The rearrangement links TRBV4-3 to TRBJ2-4; TCRdb's D gene call, TRBD1, goes unchecked for lack of DNA. CDR1 is LGHNA and CDR2 is YSLEER in the germline V gene. The CDR3 length is 17 residues. This CDR3 reads CASSQDRQGAVRNIQYF.

V is TRBV28 and J is TRBJ1-4; the TRBD1 assignment by TCRdb is unverifiable without DNA. The CDR3 length is 17 residues. Germline V gene sequence: CDR1 MDHEN, CDR2 SYDVKM. The CDR3 loop reads CASSSTGTSLTREKLFF.

V usage is TRBV5-5 and J usage is TRBJ2-2; TCRdb's D call, TRBD1, is unchecked because there is no DNA. This CDR3 contains 15 residues. The V gene's germline CDR1 is SGHKS and CDR2 YYEKEE (reference sequence). CDR3 amino acids: CASSLDQEGAGELFF.

The CDR3 sequence: CASGLGPNTDTQYF. V is TRBV12-5 and J is TRBJ2-3. Germline assignment: CDR1 LGHNT and CDR2 FRNRAP. The CDR3 is 14 residues long.

This chain connects TRBV5-5 to TRBJ1-6; TCRdb designates TRBD1, a call that cannot be tested without DNA. Germline loops: CDR1 SGHKS, CDR2 YYEKEE (reference sequence). This CDR3 is built from 16 residues. CDR3 in amino acids: CASNLHVAGDGTPLHF.

The chain carries TRBV5-6 and TRBJ2-3; TCRdb's assignment of TRBD2 cannot be checked, as there is no DNA. CDR1 SGHDT and CDR2 YYEEEE come from the germline V gene. The CDR3 totals 17 residues. The CDR3 is CASSHLRANIPTDTQYF.

This chain joins TRBV6-6 and TRBJ1-4; TCRdb's D call of TRBD1 is untestable without DNA. Germline lookup yields CDR1 MNHNY and CDR2 SVGAGI (reference sequence). CDR3 length: 13 amino acids. Here the CDR3 reads CASSYSRGEKEFF.

V is TRBV4-2 and J is TRBJ1-2; TCRdb gives TRBD1 as the D gene, but with no DNA this cannot be confirmed. The CDR3 runs 12 residues. Germline V gives CDR1 LGHNA, CDR2 YNFKEQ. The CDR3 here is CASSTRDLGYTF.

The chain recombines TRBV20-1 with TRBJ2-3; TCRdb calls TRBD2, which cannot be checked without DNA. CDR1 and CDR2 (germline): DFQATT, SNEGSKA (reference sequence). CDR3 length: 16 amino acids. The CDR3 protein is CSTPPHGRPSTDTQYF.

The gene calls are TRBV20-1 and TRBJ2-1; the D call of TRBD2 rests on TCRdb alone, since no DNA is present to check it. This CDR3 has 17 residues. Germline CDR1 DFQATT, CDR2 SNEGSKA (reference sequence). This chain's CDR3 is CSAIPLTSGDSYNEQFF.

The genes are TRBV9 and TRBJ2-3; TCRdb's assignment of TRBD2 cannot be checked, as there is no DNA. The germline gives CDR1 SGDLS, CDR2 YYNGEE. CDR3 length: 14 amino acids. The CDR3 sequence is CASSSGRITDTQYF.

This rearrangement joins TRBV12-3 or TRBV12-4 to TRBJ2-5; the TCRdb call, TRBD1, lacks DNA for checking. CDR3 length: 13 amino acids. The CDR3 loop reads CASSFSGTETQYF.

The gene calls are TRBV11-2 and TRBJ2-7; absent DNA, TCRdb's TRBD2 call cannot be checked. Germline-derived CDR1 and CDR2 are SGHAT and FQNNGV. The CDR3 is 16 residues long. The CDR3 region is CASSYEASGNIYEQYF.

This chain joins TRBV12-3 or TRBV12-4 and TRBJ1-1. This CDR3 contains 15 residues. The CDR3 sequence is CASRLQGGANTEAFF.

The gene calls are TRBV12-3 or TRBV12-4 and TRBJ2-3; TCRdb proposes TRBD1, but this gene call is untestable without DNA. CDR3 size: 14 residues. The CDR3 protein is CASSPGTGGDTQYF.

V usage is TRBV3-1 and J usage is TRBJ2-5; absent DNA, TCRdb's TRBD1 call cannot be checked. The V gene's germline CDR1 is LGHDT and CDR2 YNNKEL (reference sequence). The CDR3 sequence is 14 residues long. The CDR3 spells CASSQVTGTETQYF.

The chain couples TRBV20-1 to TRBJ2-3; TCRdb reports TRBD2, a call that lacks DNA to check it against. This CDR3 contains 14 residues. From germline, CDR1 is DFQATT and CDR2 SNEGSKA (reference sequence). This CDR3 is CSAKGLAGVDTQYF.

The V call is TRBV5-1, the J call TRBJ2-1; the D call of TRBD1 rests on TCRdb alone, since no DNA is present to check it. This CDR3 spans 12 amino acids. Germline V gene sequence: CDR1 SGHRS, CDR2 YFSETQ. This CDR3 reads CASSPDLGGQFF.

The V and J genes are TRBV29-1 and TRBJ1-4; with no DNA, the TCRdb D assignment of TRBD1 cannot be verified. CDR1 and CDR2 (germline): SQVTM, ANQGSEA. The CDR3 spans 13 residues. CDR3 amino acids: CSVAGQSNEKLFF.

CDR3 in amino acids: CASSLTGFEQFF. The V and J genes are TRBV25-1 and TRBJ2-1; TCRdb's D gene call, TRBD1, goes unchecked for lack of DNA. Germline-derived CDR1 and CDR2 are MGHDK and SYGVNS. This CDR3 region has 12 residues.

The chain couples TRBV3-1 to TRBJ1-6. Germline values: CDR1 LGHDT, CDR2 YNNKEL (reference sequence). The CDR3 covers 15 residues. The CDR3 loop is CASREGSSYNSPLHF.

The genes are TRBV5-1 and TRBJ2-1; the TCRdb D gene call, TRBD1, has no DNA to confirm it. This CDR3 has 16 residues. The germline V gene encodes CDR1 SGHRS and CDR2 YFSETQ. The CDR3 loop reads CASSLPFPGGANEQFF.